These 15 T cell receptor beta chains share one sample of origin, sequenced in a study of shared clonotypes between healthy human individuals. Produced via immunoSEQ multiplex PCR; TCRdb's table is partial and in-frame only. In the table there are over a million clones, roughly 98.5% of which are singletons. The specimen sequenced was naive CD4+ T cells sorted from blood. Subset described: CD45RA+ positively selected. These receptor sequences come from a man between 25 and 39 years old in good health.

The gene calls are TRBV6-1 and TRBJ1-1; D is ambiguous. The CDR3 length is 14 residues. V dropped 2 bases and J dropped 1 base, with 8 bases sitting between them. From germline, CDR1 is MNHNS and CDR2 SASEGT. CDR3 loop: CASSEIGENTEAFF. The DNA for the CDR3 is TGTGCCAGCAGTGAAATTGGTGAGAACACTGAAGCTTTCTTT.

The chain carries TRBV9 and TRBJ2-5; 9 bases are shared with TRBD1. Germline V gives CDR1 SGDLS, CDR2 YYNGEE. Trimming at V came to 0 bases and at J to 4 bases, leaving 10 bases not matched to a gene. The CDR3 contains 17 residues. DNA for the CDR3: TGTGCCAGCAGCGTAGAGTACCGACAGGGGGGCGGAGAGACCCAGTACTTC. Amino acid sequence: CASSVEYRQGGGETQYF.

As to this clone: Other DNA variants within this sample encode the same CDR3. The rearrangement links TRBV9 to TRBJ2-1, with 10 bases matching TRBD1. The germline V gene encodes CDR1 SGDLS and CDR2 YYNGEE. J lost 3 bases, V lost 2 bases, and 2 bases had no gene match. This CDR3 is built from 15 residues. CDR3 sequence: CASSVRTGGYNEQFF. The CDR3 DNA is TGTGCCAGCAGCGTGAGGACAGGGGGCTACAATGAGCAGTTCTTC.

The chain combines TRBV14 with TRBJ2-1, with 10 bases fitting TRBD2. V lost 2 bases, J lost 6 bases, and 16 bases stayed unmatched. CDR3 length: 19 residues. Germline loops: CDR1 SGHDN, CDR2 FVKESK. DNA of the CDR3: TGTGCCAGCAGCCAACTCATCCCGGCACTAGCGGGGATGGGCAATGAGCAGTTCTTC. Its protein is CASSQLIPALAGMGNEQFF.

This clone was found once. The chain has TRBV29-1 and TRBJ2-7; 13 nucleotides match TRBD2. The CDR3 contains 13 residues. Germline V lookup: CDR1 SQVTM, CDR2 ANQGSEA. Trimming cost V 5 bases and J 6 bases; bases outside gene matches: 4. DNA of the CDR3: TGCAGCGTTAGACTAGCGGGAGGAGCCGAGCAGTACTTC. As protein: CSVRLAGGAEQYF.

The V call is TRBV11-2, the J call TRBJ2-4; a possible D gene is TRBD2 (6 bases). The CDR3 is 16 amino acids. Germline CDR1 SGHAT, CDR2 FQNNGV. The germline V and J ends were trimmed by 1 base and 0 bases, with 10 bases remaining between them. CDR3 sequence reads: CASSLVGGSAKNIQYF. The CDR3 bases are TGTGCCAGCAGCTTAGTCGGGGGATCAGCCAAAAACATTCAGTACTTC. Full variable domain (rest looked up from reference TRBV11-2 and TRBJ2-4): EAGVAQSPRYKIIEKRQSVAFWCNPISGHATLYWYQQILGQGPKLLIQFQNNGVVDDSQLPKDRFSAERLKGVDSTLKIQPAKLEDSAVYLCASSLVGGSAKNIQYFGAGTRLSVL.

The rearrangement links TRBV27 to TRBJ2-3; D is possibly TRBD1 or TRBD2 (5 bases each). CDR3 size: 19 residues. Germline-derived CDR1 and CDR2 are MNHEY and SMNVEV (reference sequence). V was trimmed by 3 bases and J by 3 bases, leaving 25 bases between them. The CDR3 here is CASSLFLPRDVGETDTQYF. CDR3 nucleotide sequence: TGTGCCAGCAGTTTGTTTCTACCCCGGGACGTTGGGGAGACAGATACGCAGTATTTT.

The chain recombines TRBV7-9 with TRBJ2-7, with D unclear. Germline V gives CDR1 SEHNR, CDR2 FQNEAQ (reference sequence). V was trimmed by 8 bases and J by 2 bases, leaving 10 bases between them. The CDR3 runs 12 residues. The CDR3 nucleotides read TGTGCCAGCGCCAACAGTACCTACGAGCAGTACTTC. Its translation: CASANSTYEQYF.

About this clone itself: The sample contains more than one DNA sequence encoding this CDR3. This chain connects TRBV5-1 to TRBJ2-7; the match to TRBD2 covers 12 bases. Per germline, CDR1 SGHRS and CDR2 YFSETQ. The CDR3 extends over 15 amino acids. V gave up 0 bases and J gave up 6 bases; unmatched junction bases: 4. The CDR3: CASSLELAGGGEQYF. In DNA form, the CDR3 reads TGCGCCAGCAGCTTGGAACTAGCGGGAGGAGGCGAGCAGTACTTC.

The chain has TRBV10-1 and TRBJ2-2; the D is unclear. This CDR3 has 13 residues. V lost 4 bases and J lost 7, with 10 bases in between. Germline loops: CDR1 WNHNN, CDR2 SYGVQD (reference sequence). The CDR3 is CASSGLYGGELFF. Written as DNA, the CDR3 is TGCGCCAGCAGTGGACTCTACGGCGGGGAGCTGTTTTTT.

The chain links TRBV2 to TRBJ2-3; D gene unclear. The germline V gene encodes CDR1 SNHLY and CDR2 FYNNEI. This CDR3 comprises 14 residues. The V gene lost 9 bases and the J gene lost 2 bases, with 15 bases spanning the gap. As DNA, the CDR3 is TGTGCCAGGCCGGGCAGAACCCTCACAGATACGCAGTATTTT. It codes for CARPGRTLTDTQYF. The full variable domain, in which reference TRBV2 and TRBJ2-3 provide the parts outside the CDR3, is EPEVTQTPSHQVTQMGQEVILRCVPISNHLYFYWYRQILGQKVEFLVSFYNNEISEKSEIFDDQFSVERPDGSNFTLKIRSTKLEDSAMYFCARPGRTLTDTQYFGPGTRLTVL.

Here the CDR3 DNA reads TGTGCCAGCAGTGAAGCTCCTAACTATGGCTACACCTTC. It specifies CASSEAPNYGYTF. This sequence joins TRBV2 and TRBJ1-2, with D unclear. This CDR3 spans 13 amino acids. The germline CDR1 and CDR2 sequences are SNHLY and FYNNEI. V shed 0 bases and J shed 0 bases, with 2 bases lying between them.

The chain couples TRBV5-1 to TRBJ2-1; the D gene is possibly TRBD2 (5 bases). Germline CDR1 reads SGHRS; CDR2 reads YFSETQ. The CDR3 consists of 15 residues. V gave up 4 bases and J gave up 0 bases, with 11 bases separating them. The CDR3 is CASSPDSSSYNEQFF. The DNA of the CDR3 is TGCGCCAGCAGCCCGGACTCGAGCTCCTACAATGAGCAGTTCTTC.

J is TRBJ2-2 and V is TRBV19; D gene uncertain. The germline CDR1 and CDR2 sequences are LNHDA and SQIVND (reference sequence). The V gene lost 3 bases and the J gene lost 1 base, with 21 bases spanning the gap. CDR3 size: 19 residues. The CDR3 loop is CASSIPFLLGGRNTGELFF. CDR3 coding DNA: TGTGCCAGTAGTATCCCCTTTTTGCTAGGCGGAAGGAACACCGGGGAGCTGTTTTTT.

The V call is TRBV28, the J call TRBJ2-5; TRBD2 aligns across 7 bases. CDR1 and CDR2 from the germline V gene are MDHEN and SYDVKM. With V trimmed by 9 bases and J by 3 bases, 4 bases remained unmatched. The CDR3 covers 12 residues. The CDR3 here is CASRGVKETQYF. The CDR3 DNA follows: TGTGCCAGTCGGGGGGTAAAAGAGACCCAGTACTTC.